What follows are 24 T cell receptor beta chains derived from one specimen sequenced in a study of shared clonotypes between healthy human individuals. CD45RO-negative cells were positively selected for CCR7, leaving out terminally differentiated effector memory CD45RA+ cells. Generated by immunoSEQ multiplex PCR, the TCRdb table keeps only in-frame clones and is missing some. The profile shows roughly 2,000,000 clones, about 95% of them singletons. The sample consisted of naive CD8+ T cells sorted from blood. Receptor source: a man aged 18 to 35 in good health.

The CDR3 region is CASSFESQETQYF. The CDR3 DNA follows: TGTGCCAGCAGCTTTGAAAGTCAAGAGACCCAGTACTTC. The chain carries TRBV7-2 and TRBJ2-5; D is undetermined. Germline V CDR1 and CDR2: SGHTA, FQGNSA. There are 13 residues in the CDR3. V lost 3 bases and J 2 bases, leaving 7 bases between the germline ends.

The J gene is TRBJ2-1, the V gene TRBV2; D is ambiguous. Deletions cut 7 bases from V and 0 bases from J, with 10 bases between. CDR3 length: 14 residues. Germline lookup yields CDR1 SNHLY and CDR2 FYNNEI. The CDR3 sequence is CASMGDHSYNEQFF. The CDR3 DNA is TGTGCCAGCATGGGCGACCACTCCTACAATGAGCAGTTCTTC.

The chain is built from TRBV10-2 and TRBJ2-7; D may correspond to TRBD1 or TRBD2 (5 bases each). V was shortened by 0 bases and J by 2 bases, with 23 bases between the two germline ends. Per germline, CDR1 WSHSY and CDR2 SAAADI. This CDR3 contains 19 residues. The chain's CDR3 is CASSESGQGTQRTPYEQYF. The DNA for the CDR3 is TGCGCCAGCAGTGAGTCGGGTCAGGGAACCCAGCGGACCCCCTACGAGCAGTACTTC.

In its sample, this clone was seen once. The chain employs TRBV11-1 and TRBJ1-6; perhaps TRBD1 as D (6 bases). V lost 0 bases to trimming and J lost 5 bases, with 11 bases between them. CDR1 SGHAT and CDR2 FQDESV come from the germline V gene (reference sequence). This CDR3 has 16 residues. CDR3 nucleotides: TGTGCCAGCAGCTTAGCGCCGGACAGACATAATTCACCCCTCCACTTT. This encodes CASSLAPDRHNSPLHF.

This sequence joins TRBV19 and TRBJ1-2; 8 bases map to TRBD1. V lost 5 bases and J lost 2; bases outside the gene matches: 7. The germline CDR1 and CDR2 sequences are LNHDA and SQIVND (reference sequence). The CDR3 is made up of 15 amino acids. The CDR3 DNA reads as TGTGCCAGTAGTGGCTCGGGACAGGAAAACTATGGCTACACCTTC. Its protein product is CASSGSGQENYGYTF.

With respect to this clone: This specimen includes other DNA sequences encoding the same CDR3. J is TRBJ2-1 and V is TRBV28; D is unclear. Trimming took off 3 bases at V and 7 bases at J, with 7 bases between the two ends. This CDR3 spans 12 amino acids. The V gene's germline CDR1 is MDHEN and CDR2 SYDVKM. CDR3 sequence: CASSLGVNEQFF. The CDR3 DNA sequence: TGTGCCAGCAGTTTGGGTGTAAATGAGCAGTTCTTC.

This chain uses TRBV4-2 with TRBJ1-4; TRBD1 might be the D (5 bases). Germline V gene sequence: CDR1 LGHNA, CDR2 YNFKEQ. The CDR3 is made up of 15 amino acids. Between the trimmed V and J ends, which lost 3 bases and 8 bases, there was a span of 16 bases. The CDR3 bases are TGTGCCAGCAGCCACCGGGACCCCGGCTGGGAAAAACTGTTTTTT. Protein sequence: CASSHRDPGWEKLFF.

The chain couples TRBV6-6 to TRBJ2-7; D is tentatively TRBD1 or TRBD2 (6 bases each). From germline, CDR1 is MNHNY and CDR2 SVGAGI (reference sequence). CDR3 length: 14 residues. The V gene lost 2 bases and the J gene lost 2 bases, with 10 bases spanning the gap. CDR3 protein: CASSYGGDTYEQYF. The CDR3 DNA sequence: TGTGCCAGCAGTTACGGCGGGGACACCTACGAGCAGTACTTC.

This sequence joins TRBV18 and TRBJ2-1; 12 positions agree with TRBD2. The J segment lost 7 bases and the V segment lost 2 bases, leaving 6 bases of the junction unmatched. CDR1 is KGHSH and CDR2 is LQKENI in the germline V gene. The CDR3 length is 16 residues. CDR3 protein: CASSPWETSGGNEQFF. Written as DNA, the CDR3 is TGTGCCAGCTCACCATGGGAGACTAGCGGGGGTAATGAGCAGTTCTTC.

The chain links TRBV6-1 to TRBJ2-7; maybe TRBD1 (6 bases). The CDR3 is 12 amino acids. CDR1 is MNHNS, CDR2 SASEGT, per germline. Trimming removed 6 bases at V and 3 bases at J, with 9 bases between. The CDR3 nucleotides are TGTGCCAGCAGCAGGGGACACTACGAGCAGTACTTC. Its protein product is CASSRGHYEQYF.

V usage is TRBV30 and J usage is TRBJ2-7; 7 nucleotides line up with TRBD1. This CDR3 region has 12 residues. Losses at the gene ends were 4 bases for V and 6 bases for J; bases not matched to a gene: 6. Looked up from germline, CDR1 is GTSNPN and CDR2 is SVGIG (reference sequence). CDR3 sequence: CAWTRDRAEQYF. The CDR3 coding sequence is TGTGCCTGGACCCGAGACAGGGCCGAGCAGTACTTC.

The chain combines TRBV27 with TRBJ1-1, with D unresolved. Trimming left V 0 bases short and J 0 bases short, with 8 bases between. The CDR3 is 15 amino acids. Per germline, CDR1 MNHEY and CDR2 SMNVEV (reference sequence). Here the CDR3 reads CASSLSGRVNTEAFF. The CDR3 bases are TGTGCCAGCAGTTTATCGGGTAGGGTGAACACTGAAGCTTTCTTT.

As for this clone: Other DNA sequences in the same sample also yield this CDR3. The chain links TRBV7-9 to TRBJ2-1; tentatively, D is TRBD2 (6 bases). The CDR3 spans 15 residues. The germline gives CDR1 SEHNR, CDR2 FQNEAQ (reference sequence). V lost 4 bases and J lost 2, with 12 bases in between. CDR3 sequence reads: CASSSPGLTYNEQFF. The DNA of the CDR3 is TGTGCCAGCAGCTCGCCGGGACTGACCTACAATGAGCAGTTCTTC.

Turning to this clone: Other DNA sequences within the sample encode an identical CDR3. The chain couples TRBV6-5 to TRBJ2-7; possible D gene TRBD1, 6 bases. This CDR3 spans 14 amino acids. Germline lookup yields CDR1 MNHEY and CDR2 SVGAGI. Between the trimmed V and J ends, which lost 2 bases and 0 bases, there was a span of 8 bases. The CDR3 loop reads CASSYGGDSYEQYF. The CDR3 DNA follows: TGTGCCAGCAGTTACGGGGGCGACTCCTACGAGCAGTACTTC.

CDR3 DNA: TGTGCCAGCAGCTCGGGGACTAGCGGGATCAATGAGCAGTTCTTC. Its protein is CASSSGTSGINEQFF. The rearrangement uses TRBV11-3 and TRBJ2-1, with 13 bases lining up with TRBD2. The CDR3 has 15 residues. Germline V gene sequence: CDR1 SGHNT, CDR2 YENEEA. Losses at the gene ends were 4 bases for V and 6 bases for J; bases not matched to a gene: 3.

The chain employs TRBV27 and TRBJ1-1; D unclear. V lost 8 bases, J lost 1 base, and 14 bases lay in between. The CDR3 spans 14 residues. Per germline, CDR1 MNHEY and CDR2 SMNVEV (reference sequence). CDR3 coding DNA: TGTGCCAGCGCAGGTCGACCGAAGAACACTGAAGCTTTCTTT. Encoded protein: CASAGRPKNTEAFF.

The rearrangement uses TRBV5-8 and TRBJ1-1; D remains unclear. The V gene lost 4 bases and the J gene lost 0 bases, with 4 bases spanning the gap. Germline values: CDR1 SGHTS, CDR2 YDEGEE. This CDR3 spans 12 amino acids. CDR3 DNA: TGTGCCAGCAGCAAGGTGAACACTGAAGCTTTCTTT. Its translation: CASSKVNTEAFF. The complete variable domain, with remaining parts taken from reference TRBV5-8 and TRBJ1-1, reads EAGVTQSPTHLIKTRGQQATLRCSPISGHTSVYWYQQALGLGLQFLLWYDEGEERNRGNFPPRFSGRQFPNYSSELNVNALELEDSALYLCASSKVNTEAFFGQGTRLTVV.

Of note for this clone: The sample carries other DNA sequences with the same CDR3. CDR3 nucleotides: TGTGCCAGCAGTTACGGCGCGGGGGGGCTCACAGATACGCAGTATTTT. Protein: CASSYGAGGLTDTQYF. The chain has TRBV6-6 and TRBJ2-3; TRBD2 aligns across 9 bases. Germline V gene data show CDR1 as MNHNY and CDR2 as SVGAGI (reference sequence). The trim removed 2 bases at V and 2 bases at J, leaving 5 bases unmatched. CDR3 size: 16 residues.

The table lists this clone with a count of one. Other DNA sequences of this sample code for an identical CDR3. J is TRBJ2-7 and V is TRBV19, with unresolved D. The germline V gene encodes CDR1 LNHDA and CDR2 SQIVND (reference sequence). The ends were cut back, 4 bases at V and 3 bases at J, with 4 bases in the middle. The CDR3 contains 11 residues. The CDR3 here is CASSTHYEQYF. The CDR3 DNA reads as TGTGCCAGTAGTACACACTACGAGCAGTACTTC.

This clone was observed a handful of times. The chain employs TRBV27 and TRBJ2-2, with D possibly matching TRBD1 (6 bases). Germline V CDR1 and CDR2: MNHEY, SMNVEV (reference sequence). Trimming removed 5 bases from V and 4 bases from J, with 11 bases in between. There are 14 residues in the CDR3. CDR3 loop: CASSPGVGTGELFF. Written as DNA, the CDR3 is TGTGCCAGCAGTCCAGGGGTGGGCACCGGGGAGCTGTTTTTT.

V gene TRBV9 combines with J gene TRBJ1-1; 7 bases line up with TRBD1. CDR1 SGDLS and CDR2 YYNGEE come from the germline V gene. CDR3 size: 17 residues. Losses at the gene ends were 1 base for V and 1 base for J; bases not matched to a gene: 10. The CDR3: CASSVREQGPKNTEAFF. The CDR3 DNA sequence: TGTGCCAGCAGCGTAAGGGAACAGGGGCCCAAGAACACTGAAGCTTTCTTT.

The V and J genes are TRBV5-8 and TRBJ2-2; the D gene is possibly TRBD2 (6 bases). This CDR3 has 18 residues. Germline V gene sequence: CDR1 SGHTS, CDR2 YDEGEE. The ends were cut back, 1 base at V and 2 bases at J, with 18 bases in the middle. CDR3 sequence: CASSLNRDLLSNTGELFF. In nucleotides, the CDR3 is TGTGCCAGCAGCTTGAACCGGGACTTACTTTCCAACACCGGGGAGCTGTTTTTT.

CDR3 loop: CASSQFRELFF. The CDR3 region has the DNA TGTGCCAGCAGCCAATTCCGGGAGCTGTTTTTT. The chain has TRBV14 and TRBJ2-2; D ambiguous. Per the germline V gene, CDR1 is SGHDN and CDR2 is FVKESK. V gave up 2 bases and J gave up 9 bases, with 4 bases separating them. The CDR3 covers 11 residues.

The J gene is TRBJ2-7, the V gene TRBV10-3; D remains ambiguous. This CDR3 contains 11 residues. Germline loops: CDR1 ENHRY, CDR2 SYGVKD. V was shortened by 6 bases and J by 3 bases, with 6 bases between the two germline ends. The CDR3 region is CAISPDYEQYF. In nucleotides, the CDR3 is TGTGCCATCAGCCCCGACTACGAGCAGTACTTC.